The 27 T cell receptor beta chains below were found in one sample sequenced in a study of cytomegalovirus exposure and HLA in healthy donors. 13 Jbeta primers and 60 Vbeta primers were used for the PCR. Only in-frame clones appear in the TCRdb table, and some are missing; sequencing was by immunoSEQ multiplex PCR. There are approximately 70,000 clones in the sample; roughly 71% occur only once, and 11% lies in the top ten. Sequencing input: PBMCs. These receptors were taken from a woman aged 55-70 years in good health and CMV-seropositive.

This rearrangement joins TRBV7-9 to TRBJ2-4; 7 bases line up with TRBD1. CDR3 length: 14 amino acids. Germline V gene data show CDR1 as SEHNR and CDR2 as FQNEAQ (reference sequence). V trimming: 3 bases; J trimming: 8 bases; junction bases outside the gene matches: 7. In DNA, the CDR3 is TGTGCCAGCAGCTTCCCCGGGACAGAGGACATTCAGTACTTC. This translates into CASSFPGTEDIQYF.

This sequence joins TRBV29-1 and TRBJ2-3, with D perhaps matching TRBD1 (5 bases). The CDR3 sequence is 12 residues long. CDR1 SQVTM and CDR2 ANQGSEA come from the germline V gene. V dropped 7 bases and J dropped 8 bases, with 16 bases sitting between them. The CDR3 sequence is CSALLRGPTQYF. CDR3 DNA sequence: TGCAGCGCGCTGTTAAGGGGCCCTACGCAGTATTTT.

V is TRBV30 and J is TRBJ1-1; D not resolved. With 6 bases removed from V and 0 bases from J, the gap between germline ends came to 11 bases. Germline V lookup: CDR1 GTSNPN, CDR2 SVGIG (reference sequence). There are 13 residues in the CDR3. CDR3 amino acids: CACVRLMNTEAFF. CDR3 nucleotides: TGTGCCTGTGTCAGGCTAATGAACACTGAAGCTTTCTTT. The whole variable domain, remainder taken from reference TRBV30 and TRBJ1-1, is SQTIHQWPATLVQPVGSPLSLECTVEGTSNPNLYWYRQAAGRGLQLLFYSVGIGQISSEVPQNLSASRPQDRQFILSSKKLLLSDSGFYLCACVRLMNTEAFFGQGTRLTVV.

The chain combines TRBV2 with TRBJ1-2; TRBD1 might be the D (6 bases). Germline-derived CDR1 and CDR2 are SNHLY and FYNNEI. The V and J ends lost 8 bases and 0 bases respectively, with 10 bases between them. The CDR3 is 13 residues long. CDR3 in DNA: TGTGCCAGCGGTGCAGGGGCTAACTATGGCTACACCTTC. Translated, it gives CASGAGANYGYTF.

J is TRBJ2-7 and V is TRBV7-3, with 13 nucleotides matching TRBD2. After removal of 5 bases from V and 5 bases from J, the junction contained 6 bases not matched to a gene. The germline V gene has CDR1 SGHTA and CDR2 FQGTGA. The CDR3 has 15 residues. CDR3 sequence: CASSPMGLAGNEQYF. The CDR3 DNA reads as TGTGCCAGCAGCCCGATGGGACTAGCGGGGAACGAGCAGTACTTC.

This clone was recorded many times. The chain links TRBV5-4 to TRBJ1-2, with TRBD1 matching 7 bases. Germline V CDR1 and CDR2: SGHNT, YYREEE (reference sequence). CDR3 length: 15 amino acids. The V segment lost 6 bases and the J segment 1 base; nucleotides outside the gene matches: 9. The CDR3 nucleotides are TGTGCCAGCACAACGGTAGGGGGCGGTAACTATGGCTACACCTTC. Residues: CASTTVGGGNYGYTF.

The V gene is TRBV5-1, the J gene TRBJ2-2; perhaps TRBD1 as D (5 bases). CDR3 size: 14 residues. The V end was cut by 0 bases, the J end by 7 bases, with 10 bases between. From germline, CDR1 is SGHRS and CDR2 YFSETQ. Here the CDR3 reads CASSLGYQGGELFF. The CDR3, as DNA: TGCGCCAGCAGCTTGGGGTATCAGGGCGGGGAGCTGTTTTTT. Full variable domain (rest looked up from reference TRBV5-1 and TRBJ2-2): KAGVTQTPRYLIKTRGQQVTLSCSPISGHRSVSWYQQTPGQGLQFLFEYFSETQRNKGNFPGRFSGRQFSNSRSEMNVSTLELGDSALYLCASSLGYQGGELFFGEGSRLTVL.

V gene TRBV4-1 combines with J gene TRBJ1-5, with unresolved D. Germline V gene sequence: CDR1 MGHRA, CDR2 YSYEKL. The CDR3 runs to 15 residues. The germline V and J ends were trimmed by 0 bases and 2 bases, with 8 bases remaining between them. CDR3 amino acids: CASSQDPGRNQPQHF. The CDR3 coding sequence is TGCGCCAGCAGCCAAGATCCTGGCCGCAATCAGCCCCAGCATTTT.

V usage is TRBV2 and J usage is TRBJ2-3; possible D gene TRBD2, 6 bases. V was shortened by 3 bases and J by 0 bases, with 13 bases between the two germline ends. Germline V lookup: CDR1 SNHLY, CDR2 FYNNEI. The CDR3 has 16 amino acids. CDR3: CASSDLGGPSTDTQYF. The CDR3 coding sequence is TGTGCCAGCAGTGATTTAGGAGGGCCTAGCACAGATACGCAGTATTTT.

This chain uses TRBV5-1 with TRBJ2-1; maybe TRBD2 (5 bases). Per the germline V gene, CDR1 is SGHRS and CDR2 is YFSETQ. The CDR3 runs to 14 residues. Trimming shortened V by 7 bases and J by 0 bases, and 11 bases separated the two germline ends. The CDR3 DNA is TGCGCCAGCTCGGACTGGTCCTCCTACAATGAGCAGTTCTTC. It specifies CASSDWSSYNEQFF.

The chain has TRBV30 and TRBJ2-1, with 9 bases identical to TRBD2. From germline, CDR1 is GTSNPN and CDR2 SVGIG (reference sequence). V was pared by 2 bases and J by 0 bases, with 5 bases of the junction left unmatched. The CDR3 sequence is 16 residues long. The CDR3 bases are TGTGCCTGGAGTCGAGCGGGGGGCGGCTCCTACAATGAGCAGTTCTTC. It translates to CAWSRAGGGSYNEQFF.

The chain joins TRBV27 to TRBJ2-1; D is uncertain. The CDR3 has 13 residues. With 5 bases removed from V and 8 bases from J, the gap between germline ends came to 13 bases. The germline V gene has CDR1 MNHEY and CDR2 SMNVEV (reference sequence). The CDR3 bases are TGTGCCAGCAGTCGAATAAGTCGGGATGAGCAGTTCTTC. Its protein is CASSRISRDEQFF.

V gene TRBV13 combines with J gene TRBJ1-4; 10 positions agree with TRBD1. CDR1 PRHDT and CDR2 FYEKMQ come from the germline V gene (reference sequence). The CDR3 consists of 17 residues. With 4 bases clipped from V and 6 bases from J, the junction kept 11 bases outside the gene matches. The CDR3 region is CASSSRGTGVADEKLFF. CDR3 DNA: TGTGCCAGCAGCTCGAGGGGGACAGGGGTCGCGGATGAAAAACTGTTTTTT.

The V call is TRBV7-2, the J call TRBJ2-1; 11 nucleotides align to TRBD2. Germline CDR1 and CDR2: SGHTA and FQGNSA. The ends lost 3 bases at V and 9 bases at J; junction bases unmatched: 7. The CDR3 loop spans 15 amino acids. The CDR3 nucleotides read TGTGCCAGCAGCTTCATAGCGGGGGGGCCTGGTGAGCAGTTCTTC. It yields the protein CASSFIAGGPGEQFF.

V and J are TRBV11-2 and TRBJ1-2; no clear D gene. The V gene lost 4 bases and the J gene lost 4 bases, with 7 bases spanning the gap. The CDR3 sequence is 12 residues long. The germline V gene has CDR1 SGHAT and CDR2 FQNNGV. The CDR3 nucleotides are TGTGCCAGCAGCTCTGAGGCCTATGGCTACACCTTC. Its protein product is CASSSEAYGYTF.

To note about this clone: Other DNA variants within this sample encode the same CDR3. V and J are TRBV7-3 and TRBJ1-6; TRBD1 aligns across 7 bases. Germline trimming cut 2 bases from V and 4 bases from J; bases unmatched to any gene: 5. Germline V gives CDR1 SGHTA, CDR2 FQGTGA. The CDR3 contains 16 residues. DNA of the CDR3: TGTGCCAGCAGCTTAGACAGGGTCGGGTATAATTCACCCCTCCACTTT. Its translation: CASSLDRVGYNSPLHF.

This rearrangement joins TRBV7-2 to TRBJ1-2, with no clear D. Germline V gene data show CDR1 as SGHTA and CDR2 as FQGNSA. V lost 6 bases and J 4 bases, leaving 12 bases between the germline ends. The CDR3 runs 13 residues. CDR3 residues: CASSPQRSYGYTF. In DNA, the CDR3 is TGTGCCAGCAGTCCACAGAGAAGCTATGGCTACACCTTC.

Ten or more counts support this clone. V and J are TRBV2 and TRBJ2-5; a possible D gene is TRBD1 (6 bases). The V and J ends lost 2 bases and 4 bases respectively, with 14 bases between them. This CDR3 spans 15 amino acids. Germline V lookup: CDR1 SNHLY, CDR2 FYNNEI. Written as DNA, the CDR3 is TGTGCCAGCAGTGAACCCCAGGGGTGGGGAGAGACCCAGTACTTC. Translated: CASSEPQGWGETQYF.

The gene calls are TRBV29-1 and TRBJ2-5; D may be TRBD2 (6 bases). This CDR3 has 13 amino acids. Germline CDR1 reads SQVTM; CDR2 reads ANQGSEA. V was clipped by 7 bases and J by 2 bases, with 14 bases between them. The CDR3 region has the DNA TGCAGCGCCGACAAGGGAGGACAAGAGACCCAGTACTTC. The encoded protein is CSADKGGQETQYF.

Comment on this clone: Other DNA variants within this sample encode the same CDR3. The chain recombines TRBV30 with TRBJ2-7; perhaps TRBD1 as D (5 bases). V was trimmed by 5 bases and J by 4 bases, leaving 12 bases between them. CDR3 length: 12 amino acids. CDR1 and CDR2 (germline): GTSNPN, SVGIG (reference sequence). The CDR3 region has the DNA TGTGCCTGGTCTGTCCAGGGTTACGAGCAGTACTTC. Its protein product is CAWSVQGYEQYF.

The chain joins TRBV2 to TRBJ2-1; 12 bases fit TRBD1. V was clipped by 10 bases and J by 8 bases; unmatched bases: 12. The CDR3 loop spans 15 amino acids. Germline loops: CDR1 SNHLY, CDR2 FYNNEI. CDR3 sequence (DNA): TGTGCCACCCTCCGGGGGACAGGGGGCTTGGATGAGCAGTTCTTC. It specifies CATLRGTGGLDEQFF.

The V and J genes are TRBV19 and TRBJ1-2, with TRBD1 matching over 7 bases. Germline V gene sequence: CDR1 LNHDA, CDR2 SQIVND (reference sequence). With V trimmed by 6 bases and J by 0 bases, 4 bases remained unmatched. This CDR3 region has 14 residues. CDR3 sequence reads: CASRPTGTNYGYTF. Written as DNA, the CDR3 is TGTGCCAGTAGGCCGACAGGGACTAACTATGGCTACACCTTC.

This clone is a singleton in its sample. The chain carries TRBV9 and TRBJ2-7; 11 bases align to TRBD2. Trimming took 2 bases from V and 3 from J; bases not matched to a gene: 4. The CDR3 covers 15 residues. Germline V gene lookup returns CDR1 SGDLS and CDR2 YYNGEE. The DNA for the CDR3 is TGTGCCAGCAGCGTGGGACTAGCGGAGAGCTACGAGCAGTACTTC. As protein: CASSVGLAESYEQYF.

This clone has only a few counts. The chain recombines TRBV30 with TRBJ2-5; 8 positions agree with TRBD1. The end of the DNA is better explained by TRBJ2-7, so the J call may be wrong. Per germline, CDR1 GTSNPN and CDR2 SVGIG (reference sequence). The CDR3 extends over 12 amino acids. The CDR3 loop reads CAWRGTGGEQYF. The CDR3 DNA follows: TGTGCCTGGAGAGGAACAGGGGGCGAGCAGTACTTC.

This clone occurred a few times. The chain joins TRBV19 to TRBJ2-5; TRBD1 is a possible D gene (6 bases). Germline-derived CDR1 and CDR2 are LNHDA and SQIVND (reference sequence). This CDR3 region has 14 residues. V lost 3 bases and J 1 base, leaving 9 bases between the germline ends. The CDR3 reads CASSIQGPQETQYF. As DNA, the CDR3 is TGTGCCAGTAGTATTCAGGGGCCCCAAGAGACCCAGTACTTC. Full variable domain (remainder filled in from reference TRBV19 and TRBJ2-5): DGGITQSPKYLFRKEGQNVTLSCEQNLNHDAMYWYRQDPGQGLRLIYYSQIVNDFQKGDIAEGYSVSREKKESFPLTVTSAQKNPTAFYLCASSIQGPQETQYFGPGTRLLVL.

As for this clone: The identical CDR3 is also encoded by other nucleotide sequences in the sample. CDR3 nucleotide sequence: TGTGCCAGCAGTGAGGCGGGGGGCACAGATACGCAGTATTTT. This gives the protein CASSEAGGTDTQYF. This chain links TRBV6-1 with TRBJ2-3; 7 nucleotides match TRBD2. The germline V gene has CDR1 MNHNS and CDR2 SASEGT. Trimming took 3 bases from V and 1 from J; bases not matched to a gene: 1. This CDR3 comprises 14 residues.

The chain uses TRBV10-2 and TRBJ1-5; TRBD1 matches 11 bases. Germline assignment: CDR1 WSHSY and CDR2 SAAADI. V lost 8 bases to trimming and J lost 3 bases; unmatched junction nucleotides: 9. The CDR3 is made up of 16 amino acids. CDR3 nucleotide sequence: TGCGCCAGCGCTCCGCGGGACAGGGGGAACAATCAGCCCCAGCATTTT. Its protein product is CASAPRDRGNNQPQHF.